Below, 15 T cell receptor beta chains from the same sample are listed, as sequenced in a study of coeliac disease. Sequencing was performed with immunoSEQ multiplex PCR; in TCRdb, only in-frame clones are kept and a portion is missing. Among about 5,400 clones, 50% to 60% were seen once, and the ten largest hold 5.5% to 7.5%. The sequenced sample was intraepithelial lymphocytes from the gut. These receptor sequences come from a woman in her twenties or thirties with active celiac disease.

This clone was detected only once. The V call is TRBV9, the J call TRBJ1-4; the match to TRBD1 covers 8 bases. V dropped 3 bases and J dropped 4; count of bases not matched to a gene: 5. Germline V gene sequence: CDR1 SGDLS, CDR2 YYNGEE. This CDR3 is built from 15 residues. CDR3 coding DNA: TGTGCCAGCAGCGGACAGGGGTCGGGTAATGAAAAACTGTTTTTT. As protein: CASSGQGSGNEKLFF.

CDR3 DNA sequence: TGCAGCGTCGGACATTCCCCACACACCATATATTTT. This gives the protein CSVGHSPHTIYF. The chain is built from TRBV29-1 and TRBJ1-3, with D perhaps TRBD1 (5 bases). Germline V lookup: CDR1 SQVTM, CDR2 ANQGSEA. CDR3 length: 12 amino acids. Trimming stripped 6 bases from V and 8 bases from J, with 14 bases between. The full variable domain, rest sourced from reference TRBV29-1 and TRBJ1-3, is SAVISQKPSRDICQRGTSLTIQCQVDSQVTMMFWYRQQPGQSLTLIATANQGSEATYESGFVIDKFPISRPNLTFSTLTVSNMSPEDSSIYLCSVGHSPHTIYFGEGSWLTVV.

V and J are TRBV30 and TRBJ1-6; 9 bases align to TRBD1. Trimming cost V 4 bases and J 7 bases; bases outside gene matches: 8. CDR1 and CDR2 (germline): GTSNPN, SVGIG (reference sequence). This CDR3 has 15 residues. The CDR3 DNA reads TGTGCCTGGATGCGATCCGGGACAGGGAATTCACCCCTCCACTTT. This gives the protein CAWMRSGTGNSPLHF.

The chain links TRBV10-3 to TRBJ1-2, with a tentative D call TRBD1 (5 bases). CDR1 ENHRY and CDR2 SYGVKD come from the germline V gene. CDR3 length: 15 residues. Trimming cost V 2 bases and J 3 bases, with 13 bases left between them. Here the CDR3 DNA reads TGTGCCATCAGTGAGGGTCACGGAGGGGACTATGGCTACACCTTC. Protein sequence: CAISEGHGGDYGYTF.

The chain recombines TRBV11-2 with TRBJ2-1, with 10 positions matching TRBD2. Trimming at V came to 2 bases and at J to 9 bases, leaving 13 bases not matched to a gene. Per germline, CDR1 SGHAT and CDR2 FQNNGV. CDR3 size: 17 residues. The CDR3 region is CASSLHRGASGGGEQFF. The CDR3 region has the DNA TGTGCCAGCAGCTTACACCGTGGGGCTAGCGGGGGCGGTGAGCAGTTCTTC. The whole variable domain, remainder taken from reference TRBV11-2 and TRBJ2-1, is EAGVAQSPRYKIIEKRQSVAFWCNPISGHATLYWYQQILGQGPKLLIQFQNNGVVDDSQLPKDRFSAERLKGVDSTLKIQPAKLEDSAVYLCASSLHRGASGGGEQFFGPGTRLTVL.

V is TRBV27 and J is TRBJ1-1, with D tentatively TRBD1 (6 bases). Looked up from germline, CDR1 is MNHEY and CDR2 is SMNVEV (reference sequence). Between the trimmed V and J ends, which lost 5 bases and 0 bases, there was a span of 19 bases. The CDR3 is 17 amino acids. This CDR3 reads CASSIKGVAYMNTEAFF. In nucleotides, the CDR3 is TGTGCCAGCAGTATAAAGGGGGTCGCGTACATGAACACTGAAGCTTTCTTT.

This clone came up a few times. The chain couples TRBV4-1 to TRBJ2-2; 7 bases fit TRBD1. V lost 0 bases and J lost 7; bases outside the gene matches: 8. This CDR3 comprises 16 residues. Germline CDR1 MGHRA, CDR2 YSYEKL. The CDR3 DNA reads TGCGCCAGCAGCCAAGAAAGCGCAGGGGGTCACGGGGAGCTGTTTTTT. Translation gives CASSQESAGGHGELFF.

This chain uses TRBV29-1 with TRBJ2-5; tentative D call: TRBD1 (5 bases). The ends were cut back, 7 bases at V and 2 bases at J, with 11 bases in the middle. Germline values: CDR1 SQVTM, CDR2 ANQGSEA. The CDR3 totals 12 residues. CDR3 sequence: CSAGHYQETQYF. The CDR3 region has the DNA TGCAGCGCTGGACACTATCAAGAGACCCAGTACTTC.

The V gene is TRBV5-1, the J gene TRBJ2-2; D is uncertain. In germline, CDR1 is SGHRS, CDR2 YFSETQ. V lost 0 bases and J lost 6, with 18 bases in between. CDR3 size: 17 residues. The CDR3 is CASSLDSAKRDAGELFF. CDR3 nucleotide sequence: TGCGCCAGCAGCTTGGACTCTGCCAAGCGAGACGCCGGGGAGCTGTTTTTT.

The chain uses TRBV7-2 and TRBJ1-4; no clear D. Germline values: CDR1 SGHTA, CDR2 FQGNSA. The CDR3 is made up of 14 amino acids. The V end lost 5 bases, the J end lost 4 bases, and 11 bases lay between the germline ends. CDR3 DNA: TGTGCCAGCAGCCTCAGCGAGGGTAATGAAAAACTGTTTTTT. It yields the protein CASSLSEGNEKLFF.

This chain joins TRBV6-1 and TRBJ2-7; D uncertain. This CDR3 is built from 13 residues. V shed 3 bases and J shed 3 bases, with 9 bases lying between them. Germline assignment: CDR1 MNHNS and CDR2 SASEGT. CDR3 nucleotide sequence: TGTGCCAGCAGTGACTCCCCGGGCTACGAGCAGTACTTC. This gives the protein CASSDSPGYEQYF.

V usage is TRBV5-1 and J usage is TRBJ1-1, with 7 bases identical to TRBD1. J lost 11 bases, V lost 4 bases, and 11 bases had no gene match. The CDR3 has 13 amino acids. CDR1 SGHRS and CDR2 YFSETQ come from the germline V gene. Here the CDR3 DNA reads TGCGCCAGCAGCCAATCGACAGGGTTGGGGGCTTTCTTT. Amino acids: CASSQSTGLGAFF.

This chain links TRBV6-1 with TRBJ1-1; D might be TRBD1 (5 bases). Germline CDR1 reads MNHNS; CDR2 reads SASEGT. V lost 5 bases to trimming and J lost 0 bases, with 13 bases between them. CDR3 length equals 15 residues. CDR3 amino acids: CASSPYGGMNTEAFF. The CDR3 DNA follows: TGTGCCAGCAGTCCTTACGGGGGGATGAACACTGAAGCTTTCTTT.

The sample holds a few counts of this clone. This chain links TRBV5-4 with TRBJ1-1; TRBD1 might be the D (5 bases). V dropped 2 bases and J dropped 3 bases, with 11 bases sitting between them. CDR1 SGHNT and CDR2 YYREEE come from the germline V gene (reference sequence). This CDR3 region has 14 residues. CDR3 region: CASSFWGTDTEAFF. DNA for the CDR3: TGTGCCAGCAGCTTTTGGGGGACTGACACTGAAGCTTTCTTT. Using reference TRBV5-4 and TRBJ1-1 for the parts outside the CDR3, the full variable domain is ETGVTQSPTHLIKTRGQQVTLRCSSQSGHNTVSWYQQALGQGPQFIFQYYREEENGRGNFPPRFSGLQFPNYSSELNVNALELDDSALYLCASSFWGTDTEAFFGQGTRLTVV.

The V call is TRBV4-3, the J call TRBJ2-7, with D possibly TRBD2 on 6 matching bases. This CDR3 contains 15 residues. The V end lost 1 base, the J end lost 2 bases, and 12 bases lay between the germline ends. Germline CDR1 and CDR2: LGHNA and YSLEER. This chain's CDR3 is CASSQVPGGTYEQYF. The CDR3 bases are TGCGCCAGCAGCCAAGTCCCCGGGGGAACCTACGAGCAGTACTTC.